The 9 T cell receptor beta chains below were found in one sample sequenced in a study of blood T cell repertoires in COVID-19. TCRdb keeps only in-frame clones here, not all; method: immunoSEQ multiplex PCR. This sample has 45,000 to 55,000 clones, with around 88% found just once. Material for sequencing was peripheral blood. The receptors come from a human donor in a cohort sampled during active COVID-19.

As concerns this clone: Germline is not matched at one junction end, which may reflect a read error. The chain links TRBV7-9 to TRBJ2-3, with 10 bases aligning to TRBD1. The germline V gene has CDR1 SEHNR and CDR2 FQNEAQ (reference sequence). This CDR3 comprises 14 residues. Here the CDR3 DNA reads TGTACCAGCAGCTGGGACAGGGGCCAAGATACGCAGTATTTT. Protein sequence: CTSSWDRGQDTQYF.

V and J are TRBV19 and TRBJ2-5; 9 nucleotides line up with TRBD2. Losses at the gene ends were 3 bases for V and 5 bases for J; bases not matched to a gene: 10. The CDR3 runs 16 residues. The germline CDR1 and CDR2 sequences are LNHDA and SQIVND (reference sequence). The CDR3 spells CASSIPSGGRAETQYF. In DNA, the CDR3 is TGTGCCAGTAGTATCCCAAGCGGGGGGCGGGCCGAGACCCAGTACTTC.

This clone was observed a few times. The chain joins TRBV4-1 to TRBJ2-3; 9 nucleotides line up with TRBD2. The CDR3 sequence is 17 residues long. Germline lookup yields CDR1 MGHRA and CDR2 YSYEKL. V was pared by 0 bases and J by 3 bases, with 7 bases of the junction left unmatched. For the CDR3, the DNA is TGCGCCAGCAGCCAAGATCGTAGCGGGGGAATAACAGATACGCAGTATTTT. Amino acid sequence: CASSQDRSGGITDTQYF.

This sequence joins TRBV2 and TRBJ2-1, with D perhaps TRBD1 (6 bases). The germline V gene has CDR1 SNHLY and CDR2 FYNNEI. V was shortened by 6 bases and J by 2 bases, with 17 bases between the two germline ends. The CDR3 sequence is 16 residues long. The CDR3 nucleotides are TGTGCCAGCAGATCTATTCCCCGGACAGCCTACAATGAGCAGTTCTTC. Amino acids: CASRSIPRTAYNEQFF.

The CDR3 spells CSVGGGMVNTEAFF. The DNA for the CDR3 is TGCAGCGTTGGGGGGGGTATGGTGAACACTGAAGCTTTCTTT. The gene calls are TRBV29-1 and TRBJ1-1; maybe TRBD1 (5 bases). The CDR3 length is 14 residues. Deletions cut 4 bases from V and 0 bases from J, with 12 bases between. The germline CDR1 and CDR2 sequences are SQVTM and ANQGSEA. The variable domain in full, with the rest retrieved from reference TRBV29-1 and TRBJ1-1, is SAVISQKPSRDICQRGTSLTIQCQVDSQVTMMFWYRQQPGQSLTLIATANQGSEATYESGFVIDKFPISRPNLTFSTLTVSNMSPEDSSIYLCSVGGGMVNTEAFFGQGTRLTVV.

The count of this clone is one. The CDR3 bases are TGCAGCGTTGAGACTAGCGGGGGGGCTATCACAGATACGCAGTATTTT. Encoded protein: CSVETSGGAITDTQYF. V is TRBV29-1 and J is TRBJ2-3; 14 nucleotides line up with TRBD2. The V and J ends lost 3 bases and 2 bases, in that order; junction bases with no gene match: 4. The V gene's germline CDR1 is SQVTM and CDR2 ANQGSEA. The CDR3 runs to 16 residues.

This clone rates as medium-sized. The rearrangement links TRBV5-4 to TRBJ2-3, with 9 bases lining up with TRBD1. The CDR3 is 14 amino acids. Germline CDR1 and CDR2: SGHNT and YYREEE (reference sequence). The V segment lost 1 base and the J segment 14 bases; nucleotides outside the gene matches: 11. The CDR3 sequence: CASSLSGTGTGTYF. CDR3 DNA sequence: TGTGCCAGCAGCTTGTCGGGGACCGGGACAGGGACGTATTTT.

The rearrangement joins TRBV24-1 to TRBJ1-2; 9 positions match TRBD1. Germline V gives CDR1 KGHDR, CDR2 SFDVKD. The CDR3 has 17 amino acids. The V gene end was trimmed by 4 bases and the J gene end by 0 bases; junction bases not matched to a gene: 8. The DNA of the CDR3 is TGTGCCACCAGTGACCCGGGACAGGGAAAAGCTAACTATGGCTACACCTTC. As protein: CATSDPGQGKANYGYTF.

The V and J genes are TRBV27 and TRBJ2-5, with 8 bases that match TRBD2. With 5 bases clipped from V and 5 bases from J, the junction kept 4 bases outside the gene matches. The germline V gene has CDR1 MNHEY and CDR2 SMNVEV (reference sequence). This CDR3 region has 13 residues. Here the CDR3 DNA reads TGTGCCAGCAGTGTACCGGGGGGGGAGACCCAGTACTTC. Translating it yields CASSVPGGETQYF.